Listed here are 21 T cell receptor beta chains from one sample, sequenced in a study of blood T cell repertoires in COVID-19. This table comes from immunoSEQ multiplex PCR, and its TCRdb copy is limited to in-frame clones, with some not included. The sample yields approximately 210,000 clones, 84% seen once. The sequencing sample was made of peripheral blood. The source of these receptors is a woman in her 50s with active or convalescent COVID-19.

The V call is TRBV6-1, the J call TRBJ2-7; 7 positions agree with TRBD1. With V trimmed by 3 bases and J by 4 bases, 3 bases remained unmatched. The CDR3 sequence is 13 residues long. Germline CDR1 reads MNHNS; CDR2 reads SASEGT. CDR3 nucleotides: TGTGCCAGCAGTGATTCGGACAGGTACGAGCAGTACGTC. Translating gives CASSDSDRYEQYV.

The J gene is TRBJ1-1, the V gene TRBV28; 9 bases are shared with TRBD1. V trimming: 6 bases; J trimming: 0 bases; junction bases outside the gene matches: 11. CDR1 is MDHEN, CDR2 SYDVKM, per germline. The CDR3 totals 17 residues. DNA for the CDR3: TGTGCCAGCAGACTCCCTAAGGGACAGGGCATGAACACTGAAGCTTTCTTT. This gives the protein CASRLPKGQGMNTEAFF.

This chain uses TRBV3-1 (or the pseudogene TRBV3-2) with TRBJ2-5; 8 bases align to TRBD2. Per the germline V gene, CDR1 is LGHDT and CDR2 is YNNKEL (reference sequence). V dropped 4 bases and J dropped 2; count of bases not matched to a gene: 6. This CDR3 contains 15 residues. CDR3 residues: CASSRPPSGQETQYF. The DNA for the CDR3 is TGTGCCAGCAGCCGACCGCCTAGCGGGCAAGAGACCCAGTACTTC.

CDR3 amino acids: CASSFGAGGHEYNEQFF. The CDR3 DNA reads TGTGCCAGCAGCTTTGGGGCGGGGGGACATGAATACAATGAGCAGTTCTTC. The V gene is TRBV11-2, the J gene TRBJ2-1; 8 positions match TRBD2. This CDR3 contains 17 residues. Germline loops: CDR1 SGHAT, CDR2 FQNNGV. J was trimmed by 4 bases and V by 3 bases; bases with no gene match: 11.

The rearrangement joins TRBV11-2 to TRBJ2-3, with 11 positions matching TRBD2. CDR3 size: 17 residues. V lost 8 bases to trimming and J lost 0 bases; unmatched junction nucleotides: 10. Germline CDR1 is SGHAT and CDR2 is FQNNGV. The CDR3 nucleotides are TGTGCCAGCTACCCGGGTAGCGGGGGGGCTAGCACAGATACGCAGTATTTT. It codes for CASYPGSGGASTDTQYF.

V is TRBV24-1 and J is TRBJ2-1; the D gene is possibly TRBD1 (5 bases). Germline-derived CDR1 and CDR2 are KGHDR and SFDVKD. The length of the CDR3 is 13 residues. The V end was cut by 4 bases, the J end by 6 bases, with 9 bases between. The CDR3 here is CATSEPGRNEQFF. The CDR3, as DNA: TGTGCCACCAGTGAACCAGGGCGCAATGAGCAGTTCTTC.

The chain joins TRBV5-1 to TRBJ2-5, with 7 bases aligning to TRBD1. Trimming at V came to 2 bases and at J to 5 bases, leaving 3 bases not matched to a gene. Germline V gene lookup returns CDR1 SGHRS and CDR2 YFSETQ. The CDR3 runs to 13 residues. The CDR3 is CASSLEQGETQYF. In DNA, the CDR3 is TGCGCCAGCAGCTTAGAACAGGGGGAGACCCAGTACTTC.

CDR3 bases: TGTGCCAGCAGCACGAGATTGAGGTTATGGTCCGAGCAGTACTTC. Translated: CASSTRLRLWSEQYF. The chain has TRBV7-7 and TRBJ2-7, with unresolved D. Germline V lookup: CDR1 SSHAT, CDR2 FNYEAQ (reference sequence). This CDR3 contains 15 residues. The V gene lost 5 bases and the J gene lost 6 bases, with 20 bases spanning the gap.

The chain joins TRBV19 to TRBJ2-3; D is ambiguous. Deletions cut 5 bases from V and 6 bases from J, with 12 bases between. The CDR3 loop spans 13 amino acids. In germline, CDR1 is LNHDA, CDR2 SQIVND (reference sequence). The CDR3 sequence: CASSFGRPDTQYF. The CDR3 bases are TGTGCCAGTAGTTTTGGGCGTCCGGATACGCAGTATTTT.

The CDR3 coding sequence is TGTGCCAGCAAGCTAGCGGGGGCCTCCGGTGAGCAGTTCTTC. This encodes CASKLAGASGEQFF. The chain employs TRBV2 and TRBJ2-1; 10 bases are shared with TRBD2. The CDR3 runs 14 residues. V lost 7 bases to trimming and J lost 9 bases; unmatched junction nucleotides: 9. In germline, CDR1 is SNHLY, CDR2 FYNNEI.

In its sample, this clone ranks as medium-sized. The chain recombines TRBV6-5 with TRBJ2-7; 9 nucleotides agree with TRBD1. The CDR3 is made up of 15 amino acids. Germline V CDR1 and CDR2: MNHEY, SVGAGI. With V trimmed by 5 bases and J by 3 bases, 8 bases remained unmatched. The CDR3, as DNA: TGTGCCAGCAGTCCCGCCGGGACAGGGAACTACGAGCAGTACTTC. It yields the protein CASSPAGTGNYEQYF.

There are a few counts of this clone. The rearrangement uses TRBV6-5 and TRBJ1-3, with 9 bases aligning to TRBD1. V was pared by 7 bases and J by 2 bases, with 6 bases of the junction left unmatched. This CDR3 region has 15 residues. The germline V gene encodes CDR1 MNHEY and CDR2 SVGAGI. In nucleotides, the CDR3 is TGTGCCAGCACCAGAGGGACAGGGCCTGGAAACACCATATATTTT. It specifies CASTRGTGPGNTIYF.

The CDR3 nucleotides are TGTGCCAGCAGTGAAGTGGGGACAGGGAACTATGGCTACACCTTC. Protein product: CASSEVGTGNYGYTF. The chain recombines TRBV6-1 with TRBJ1-2, with 9 bases lining up with TRBD1. V lost 1 base, J lost 2 bases, and 2 bases stayed unmatched. CDR1 is MNHNS and CDR2 is SASEGT in the germline V gene. The CDR3 sequence is 15 residues long.

The chain links TRBV11-2 to TRBJ1-2; perhaps TRBD1 as D (6 bases). Deletions cut 5 bases from V and 6 bases from J, with 22 bases between. Per germline, CDR1 SGHAT and CDR2 FQNNGV. The CDR3 totals 16 residues. CDR3 sequence (DNA): TGTGCCAGCAGCCCGCGGACTCTGACAGGTCCCAATGGCTACACCTTC. Residues: CASSPRTLTGPNGYTF.

The rearrangement uses TRBV6-5 and TRBJ2-7; D might be TRBD1 (5 bases). The germline V and J ends were trimmed by 8 bases and 8 bases, with 16 bases remaining between them. Germline assignment: CDR1 MNHEY and CDR2 SVGAGI. The CDR3 length is 12 residues. This CDR3 is CASPGQGCKQYV. The CDR3, as DNA: TGTGCCAGCCCTGGCCAGGGTTGCAAGCAGTACGTC.

This clone was counted between two and nine times. This chain uses TRBV28 with TRBJ1-5, with TRBD1 as a possible D gene (6 bases). Germline CDR1 reads MDHEN; CDR2 reads SYDVKM. V gave up 6 bases and J gave up 5 bases, with 20 bases separating them. The CDR3 length is 16 residues. The CDR3: CASSPWGQGDDQPQHF. CDR3 sequence (DNA): TGTGCCAGCAGCCCCTGGGGACAAGGGGATGATCAGCCCCAGCATTTT.

The genes are TRBV6-5 and TRBJ1-5, with D unresolved. V was pared by 4 bases and J by 3 bases, with 7 bases between. The CDR3 totals 13 residues. Germline CDR1 is MNHEY and CDR2 is SVGAGI. CDR3 sequence reads: CASSSRSNQPQHF. The DNA for the CDR3 is TGTGCCAGCAGTTCGCGGTCCAATCAGCCCCAGCATTTT.

J is TRBJ2-2 and V is TRBV7-3; TRBD2 matches 13 bases. The CDR3 is 17 amino acids. The germline CDR1 and CDR2 sequences are SGHTA and FQGTGA. J was trimmed by 5 bases and V by 5 bases; bases with no gene match: 8. The CDR3 loop is CASSPTSGRTQTGELFF. The CDR3 DNA reads TGTGCCAGCAGCCCGACTAGCGGGAGGACTCAAACCGGGGAGCTGTTTTTT.

The chain uses TRBV6-4 and TRBJ2-2; 7 bases fit TRBD1. The length of the CDR3 is 15 residues. Germline V gives CDR1 MRHNA, CDR2 SNTAGT. Germline trimming cut 5 bases from V and 3 bases from J; bases unmatched to any gene: 6. The CDR3 bases are TGTGCCAGCAGTCCGAGACAGGGACACACCGGGGAGCTGTTTTTT. Protein: CASSPRQGHTGELFF.

For the CDR3, the DNA is TGTGCCAGCAGTACCCGGGACAGGGGGCGCGGGAACACTGAAGCTTTCTTT. Protein sequence: CASSTRDRGRGNTEAFF. This chain uses TRBV11-2 with TRBJ1-1; TRBD1 matches 12 bases. V was clipped by 6 bases and J by 1 base; unmatched bases: 9. The CDR3 is made up of 17 amino acids. Germline CDR1 and CDR2: SGHAT and FQNNGV.

V gene TRBV5-5 combines with J gene TRBJ2-7, with a tentative D call TRBD2 (5 bases). This CDR3 spans 15 amino acids. CDR1 is SGHKS, CDR2 YYEKEE, per germline (reference sequence). Trimming took 4 bases from V and 0 from J, leaving 14 bases between them. DNA for the CDR3: TGTGCCAGCAGCAACGGAGGCCGGAGCTCCTACGAGCAGTACGTC. Amino acid sequence: CASSNGGRSSYEQYV.